Listed here are 2 T cell receptor beta chains from one sample, sequenced in a study of T-cell memory formation after mild COVID-19. MiXCR, applied by TCRdb to the 5' RACE reads, yields one record per CDR3 protein. The sample records hundreds of thousands of distinct CDR3 sequences, 20% being singletons. Sample: PBMCs or a T cell subset sorted from them (not recorded which). The receptors here all came from a man younger than 35 who had mild COVID-19 (a few samples of this study predate the infection). Cell type and time point are not known.

The V call is TRBV7-6, the J call TRBJ1-6; a weak D match, TRBD1 (5 bases). Germline V CDR1 and CDR2: SGHVS, FNYEAQ. The ends were cut back, 0 bases at V and 10 bases at J, with 16 bases in the middle. The CDR3 has 16 amino acids. The CDR3 sequence: CASSLAIRGAGSPLHF. For the CDR3, the DNA is TGTGCCAGCAGCTTAGCGATAAGAGGGGCTGGGTCACCCCTCCACTTT.

This clonotype has only a few counts. This CDR3 reads CASSQSQRRFF. The CDR3 nucleotides read TGTGCCAGCAGCCAGTCACAGAGGAGGTTCTTC. This sequence joins TRBV14 and TRBJ2-1, with no clear D. This CDR3 contains 11 residues. Looked up from germline, CDR1 is SGHDN and CDR2 is FVKESK. The V end lost 3 bases, the J end lost 15 bases, and 12 bases lay between the germline ends.